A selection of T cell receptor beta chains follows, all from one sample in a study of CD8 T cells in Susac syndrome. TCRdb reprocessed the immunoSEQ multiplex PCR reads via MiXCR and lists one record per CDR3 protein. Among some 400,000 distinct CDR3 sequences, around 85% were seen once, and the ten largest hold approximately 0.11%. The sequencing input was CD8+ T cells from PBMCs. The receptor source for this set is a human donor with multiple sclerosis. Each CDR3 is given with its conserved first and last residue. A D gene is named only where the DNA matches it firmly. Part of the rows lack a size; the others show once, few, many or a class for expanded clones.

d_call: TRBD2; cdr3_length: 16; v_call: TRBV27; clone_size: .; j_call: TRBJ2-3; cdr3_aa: CASSLSAAGGRDTQYF; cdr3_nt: TGTGCCAGCAGTTTATCGGCGGCGGGAGGGCGGGATACGCAGTATTTT
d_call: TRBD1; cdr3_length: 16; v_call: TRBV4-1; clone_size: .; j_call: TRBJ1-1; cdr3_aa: CASSQYGTGTNTEAFF; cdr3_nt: TGCGCCAGCAGCCAGTACGGGACAGGGACGAACACTGAAGCTTTCTTT
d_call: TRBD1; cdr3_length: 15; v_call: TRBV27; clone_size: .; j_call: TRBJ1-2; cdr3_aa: CASSPRDSRPYGYTF; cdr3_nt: TGTGCCAGCAGTCCGAGGGACAGTAGACCCTATGGCTACACCTTC
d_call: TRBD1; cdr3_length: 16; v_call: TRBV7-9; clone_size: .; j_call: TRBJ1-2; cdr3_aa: CASSQEGTDFNYGYTF; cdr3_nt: TGTGCCAGCAGCCAAGAGGGGACAGACTTTAACTATGGCTACACCTTC
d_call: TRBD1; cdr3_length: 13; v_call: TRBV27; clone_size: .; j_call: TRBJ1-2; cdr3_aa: CASSPGTGVGYTF; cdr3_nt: TGTGCCAGCAGTCCCGGGACAGGGGTCGGCTACACCTTC
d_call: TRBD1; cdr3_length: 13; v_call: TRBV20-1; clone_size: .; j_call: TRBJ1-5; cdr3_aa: CSAERDSARPQHF; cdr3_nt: TGCAGTGCCGAGAGGGACAGCGCCCGGCCCCAGCATTTT
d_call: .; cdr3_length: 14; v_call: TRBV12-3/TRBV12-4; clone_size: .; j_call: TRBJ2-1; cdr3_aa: CASSSAGAWDEQFF; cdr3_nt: TGTGCCAGCAGCTCGGCGGGGGCGTGGGATGAGCAGTTCTTC
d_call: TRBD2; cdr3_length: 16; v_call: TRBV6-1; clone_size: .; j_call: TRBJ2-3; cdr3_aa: CASSEPAGAGTDTQYF; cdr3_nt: TGTGCCAGCAGTGAACCAGCGGGGGCCGGGACAGATACGCAGTATTTT
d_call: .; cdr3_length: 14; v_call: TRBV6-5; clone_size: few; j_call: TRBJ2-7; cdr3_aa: CASSYSQGAYEQYF; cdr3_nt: TGTGCCAGCAGTTACTCCCAGGGAGCCTACGAGCAGTACTTC
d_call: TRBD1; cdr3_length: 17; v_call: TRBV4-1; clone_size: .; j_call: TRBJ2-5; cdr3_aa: CASSQEQATGTQETQYF; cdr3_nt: TGCGCCAGCAGCCAAGAACAGGCGACAGGGACCCAAGAGACCCAGTACTTC
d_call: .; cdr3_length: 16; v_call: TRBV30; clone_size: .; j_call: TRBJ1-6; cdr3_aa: CACDYYRSSYNSPLHF; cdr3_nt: TGTGCCTGTGACTACTACAGGAGCTCCTATAATTCACCCCTCCACTTT
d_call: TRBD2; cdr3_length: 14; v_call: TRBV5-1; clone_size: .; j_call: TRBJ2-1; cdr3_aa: CASSLVLAGTEQFF; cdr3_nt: TGCGCCAGCAGCTTGGTACTAGCGGGGACTGAGCAGTTCTTC
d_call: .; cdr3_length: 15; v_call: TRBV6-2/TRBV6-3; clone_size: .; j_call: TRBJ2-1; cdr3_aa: CASSYPSDSYNEQFF; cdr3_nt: TGTGCCAGCAGTTACCCTTCGGACAGCTACAATGAGCAGTTCTTC
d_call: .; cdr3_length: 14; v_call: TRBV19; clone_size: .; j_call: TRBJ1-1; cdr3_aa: CASSIYGGSTEAFF; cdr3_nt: TGTGCCAGTAGTATATACGGGGGGAGCACTGAAGCTTTCTTT
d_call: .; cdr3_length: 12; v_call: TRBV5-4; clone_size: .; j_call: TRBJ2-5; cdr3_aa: CASSLYGETQYF; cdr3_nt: TGTGCCAGCAGCTTGTACGGGGAGACCCAGTACTTC
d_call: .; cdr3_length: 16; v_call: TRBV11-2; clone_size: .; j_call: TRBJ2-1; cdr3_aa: CASSSSWETPYNEQFF; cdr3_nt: TGTGCCAGCAGCTCGTCATGGGAGACTCCCTACAATGAGCAGTTCTTC
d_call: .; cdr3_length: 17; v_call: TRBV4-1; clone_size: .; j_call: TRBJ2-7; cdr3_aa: CASSQDSGGDRDSEQYF; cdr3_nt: TGCGCCAGCAGCCAAGACTCCGGGGGGGACAGGGACTCCGAGCAGTACTTC
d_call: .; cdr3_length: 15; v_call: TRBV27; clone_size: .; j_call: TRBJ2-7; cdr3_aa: CASSTISGASYEQYF; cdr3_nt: TGTGCCAGCAGTACCATTAGCGGAGCCTCCTACGAGCAGTACTTC
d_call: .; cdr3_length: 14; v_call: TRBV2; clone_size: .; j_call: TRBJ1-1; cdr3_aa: CASSEWEQGGEAFF; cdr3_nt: TGTGCCAGCAGTGAATGGGAGCAGGGAGGTGAAGCTTTCTTT
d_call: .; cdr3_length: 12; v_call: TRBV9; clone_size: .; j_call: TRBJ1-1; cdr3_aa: CASSADLTEAFF; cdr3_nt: TGTGCCAGCAGCGCGGACCTCACTGAAGCTTTCTTT
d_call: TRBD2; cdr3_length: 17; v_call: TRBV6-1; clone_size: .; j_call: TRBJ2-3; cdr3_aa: CASSLSGSQYRTDTQYF; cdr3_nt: TGTGCCAGCAGCCTTAGCGGGAGCCAATATCGCACAGATACGCAGTATTTT
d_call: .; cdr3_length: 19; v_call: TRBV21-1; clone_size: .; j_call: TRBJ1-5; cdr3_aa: CASSTLYSPTECSNQPQHF; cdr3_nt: TGTGCCAGCAGCACGCTATACTCCCCCACGGAGTGTAGCAATCAGCCCCAGCATTTT
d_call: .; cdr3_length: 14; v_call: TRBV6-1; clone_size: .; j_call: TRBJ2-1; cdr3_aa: CASVDSGSYNEQFF; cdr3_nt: TGTGCCAGCGTTGATAGCGGCTCCTACAATGAGCAGTTCTTC
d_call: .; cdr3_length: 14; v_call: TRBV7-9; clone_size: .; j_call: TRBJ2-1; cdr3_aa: CASSSPRDHREQFF; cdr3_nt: TGTGCCAGCAGCAGCCCCCGGGACCACAGAGAGCAGTTCTTC